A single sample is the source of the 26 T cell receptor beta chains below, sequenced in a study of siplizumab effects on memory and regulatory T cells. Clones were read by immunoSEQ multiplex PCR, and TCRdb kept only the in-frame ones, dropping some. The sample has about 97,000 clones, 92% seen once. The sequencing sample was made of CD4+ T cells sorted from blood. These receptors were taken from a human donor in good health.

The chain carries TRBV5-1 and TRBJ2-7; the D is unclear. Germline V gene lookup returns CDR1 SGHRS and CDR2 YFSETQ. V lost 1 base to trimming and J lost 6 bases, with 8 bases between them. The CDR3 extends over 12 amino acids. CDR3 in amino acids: CASSLTTTEQYF. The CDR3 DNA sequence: TGCGCCAGCAGCTTGACAACTACCGAGCAGTACTTC.

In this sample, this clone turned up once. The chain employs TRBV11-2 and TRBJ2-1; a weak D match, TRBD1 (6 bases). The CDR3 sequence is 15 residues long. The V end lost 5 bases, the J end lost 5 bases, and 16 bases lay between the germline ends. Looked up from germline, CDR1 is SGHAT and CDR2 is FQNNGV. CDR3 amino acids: CASSKRQAGNNEQFF. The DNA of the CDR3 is TGTGCCAGCAGCAAAAGACAGGCTGGGAACAATGAGCAGTTCTTC.

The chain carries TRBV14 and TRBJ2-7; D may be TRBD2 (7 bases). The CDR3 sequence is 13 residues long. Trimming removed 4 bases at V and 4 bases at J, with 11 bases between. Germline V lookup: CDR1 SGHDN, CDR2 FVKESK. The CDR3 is CASSPGGRYEQYF. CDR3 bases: TGTGCCAGCAGCCCCGGGGGGCGATACGAGCAGTACTTC.

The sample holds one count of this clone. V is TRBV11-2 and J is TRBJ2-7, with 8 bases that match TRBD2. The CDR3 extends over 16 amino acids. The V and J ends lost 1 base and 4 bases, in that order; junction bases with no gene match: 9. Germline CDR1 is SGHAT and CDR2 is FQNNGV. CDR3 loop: CASSLVLSGGPYEQYF. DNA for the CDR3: TGTGCCAGCAGCTTAGTTCTGTCGGGAGGGCCTTACGAGCAGTACTTC.

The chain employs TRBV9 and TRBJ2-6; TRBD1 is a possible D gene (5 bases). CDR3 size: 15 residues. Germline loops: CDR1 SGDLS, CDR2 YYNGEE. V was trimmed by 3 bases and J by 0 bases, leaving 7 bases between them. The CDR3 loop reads CASSAQGSGANVLTF. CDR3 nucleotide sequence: TGTGCCAGCAGCGCCCAGGGCTCTGGGGCCAACGTCCTGACTTTC.

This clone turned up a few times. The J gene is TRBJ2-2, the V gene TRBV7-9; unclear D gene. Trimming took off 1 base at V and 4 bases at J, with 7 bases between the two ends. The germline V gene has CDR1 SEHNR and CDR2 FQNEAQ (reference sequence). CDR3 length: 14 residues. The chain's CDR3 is CASSLVGITGELFF. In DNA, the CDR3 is TGTGCCAGCAGCTTAGTGGGGATCACCGGGGAGCTGTTTTTT.

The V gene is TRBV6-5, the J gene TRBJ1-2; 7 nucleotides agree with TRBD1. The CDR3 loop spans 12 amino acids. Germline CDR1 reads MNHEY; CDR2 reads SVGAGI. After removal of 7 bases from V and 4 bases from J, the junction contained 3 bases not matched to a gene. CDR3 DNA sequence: TGTGCCAGCAAAACAGGGGTCTATGGCTACACCTTC. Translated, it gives CASKTGVYGYTF.

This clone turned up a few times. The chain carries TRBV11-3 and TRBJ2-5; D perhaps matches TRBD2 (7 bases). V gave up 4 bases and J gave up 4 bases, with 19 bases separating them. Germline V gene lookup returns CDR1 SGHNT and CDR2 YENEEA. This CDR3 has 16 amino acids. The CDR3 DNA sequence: TGTGCCAGCAGCTCCGCGGGGGCGGGAACTGGAGAGACCCAGTACTTC. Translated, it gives CASSSAGAGTGETQYF.

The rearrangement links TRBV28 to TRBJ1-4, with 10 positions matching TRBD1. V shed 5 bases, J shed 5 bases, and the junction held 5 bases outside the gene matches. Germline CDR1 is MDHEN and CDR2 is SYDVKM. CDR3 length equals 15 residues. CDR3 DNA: TGTGCCAGCAGTACCCCGGGACAGGGGAATGAAAAACTGTTTTTT. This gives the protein CASSTPGQGNEKLFF.

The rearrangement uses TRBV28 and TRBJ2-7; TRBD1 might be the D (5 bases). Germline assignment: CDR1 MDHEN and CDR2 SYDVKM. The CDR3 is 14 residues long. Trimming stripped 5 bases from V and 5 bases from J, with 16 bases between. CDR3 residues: CASSPLTVINEQYF. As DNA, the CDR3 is TGTGCCAGCAGTCCTCTGACAGTTATAAACGAGCAGTACTTC.

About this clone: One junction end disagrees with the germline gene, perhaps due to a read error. For the CDR3, the DNA is TGTGCCTGGAGGGAGCGGGAGGGTTACCATTTC. As protein: CAWREREGYHF. The rearrangement joins TRBV30 to TRBJ2-7; 10 bases agree with TRBD2. Germline-derived CDR1 and CDR2 are GTSNPN and SVGIG (reference sequence). The CDR3 consists of 11 residues.

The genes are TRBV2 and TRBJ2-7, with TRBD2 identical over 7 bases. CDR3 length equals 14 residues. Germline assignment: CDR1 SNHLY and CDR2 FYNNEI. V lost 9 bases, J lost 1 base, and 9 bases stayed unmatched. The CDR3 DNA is TGTGCCAGACAAACTCGACTAGCTTCCTACGAGCAGTACTTC. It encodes CARQTRLASYEQYF.

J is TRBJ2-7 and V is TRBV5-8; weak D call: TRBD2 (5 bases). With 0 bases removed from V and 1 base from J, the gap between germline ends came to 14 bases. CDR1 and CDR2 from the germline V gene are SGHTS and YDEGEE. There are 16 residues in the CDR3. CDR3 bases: TGTGCCAGCAGCTTGGTTCATTTCCGCGGGTCCTACGAGCAGTACTTC. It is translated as CASSLVHFRGSYEQYF.

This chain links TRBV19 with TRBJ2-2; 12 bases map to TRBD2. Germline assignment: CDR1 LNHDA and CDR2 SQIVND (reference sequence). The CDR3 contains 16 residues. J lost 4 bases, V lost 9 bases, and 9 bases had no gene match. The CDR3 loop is CASIGLAGSLTGELFF. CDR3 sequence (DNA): TGTGCCAGCATTGGACTAGCGGGATCTCTCACCGGGGAGCTGTTTTTT.

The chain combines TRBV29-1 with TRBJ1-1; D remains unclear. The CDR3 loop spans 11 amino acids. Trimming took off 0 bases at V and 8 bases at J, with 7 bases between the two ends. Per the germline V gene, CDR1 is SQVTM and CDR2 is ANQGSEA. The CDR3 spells CSVEDRPEAFF. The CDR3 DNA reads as TGCAGCGTTGAAGACCGCCCCGAAGCTTTCTTT.

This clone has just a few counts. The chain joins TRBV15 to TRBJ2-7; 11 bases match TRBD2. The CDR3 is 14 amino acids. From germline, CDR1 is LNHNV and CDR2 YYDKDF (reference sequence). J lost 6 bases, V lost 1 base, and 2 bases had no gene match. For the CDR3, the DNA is TGTGCCACCAGCAGAGGGGGGACTAGCGGCGAGCAGTACTTC. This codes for CATSRGGTSGEQYF.

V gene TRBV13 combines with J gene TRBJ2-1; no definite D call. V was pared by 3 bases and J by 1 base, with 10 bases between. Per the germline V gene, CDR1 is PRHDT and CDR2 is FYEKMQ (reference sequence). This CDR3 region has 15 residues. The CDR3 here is CASSFLAPSYNEQFF. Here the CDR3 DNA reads TGTGCCAGCAGCTTCCTCGCTCCATCCTACAATGAGCAGTTCTTC.

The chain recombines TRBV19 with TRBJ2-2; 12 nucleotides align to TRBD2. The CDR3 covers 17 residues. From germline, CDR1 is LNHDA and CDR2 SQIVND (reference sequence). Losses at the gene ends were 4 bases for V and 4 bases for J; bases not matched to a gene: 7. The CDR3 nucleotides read TGTGCCAGTAGTACCTTATGGACTAGCGGGACCACCGGGGAGCTGTTTTTT. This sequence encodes CASSTLWTSGTTGELFF.

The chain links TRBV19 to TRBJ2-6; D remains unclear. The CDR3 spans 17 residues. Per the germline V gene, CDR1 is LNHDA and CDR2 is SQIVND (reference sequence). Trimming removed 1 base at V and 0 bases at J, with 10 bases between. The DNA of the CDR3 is TGTGCCAGTAGTATAGGGCGCCGGACCTCTGGGGCCAACGTCCTGACTTTC. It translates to CASSIGRRTSGANVLTF.

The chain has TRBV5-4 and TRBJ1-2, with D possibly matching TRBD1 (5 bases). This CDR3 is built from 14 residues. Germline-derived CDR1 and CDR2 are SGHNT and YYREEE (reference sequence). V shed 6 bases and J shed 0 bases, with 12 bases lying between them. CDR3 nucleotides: TGTGCCAGCACCTCCGGGGGTACTAACTATGGCTACACCTTC. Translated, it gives CASTSGGTNYGYTF.

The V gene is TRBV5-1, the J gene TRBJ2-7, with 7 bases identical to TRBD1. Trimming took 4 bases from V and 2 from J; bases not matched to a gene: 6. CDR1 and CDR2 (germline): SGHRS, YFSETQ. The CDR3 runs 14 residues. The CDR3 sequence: CASSKTGTAYEQYF. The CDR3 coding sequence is TGCGCCAGCAGCAAAACCGGGACAGCCTACGAGCAGTACTTC.

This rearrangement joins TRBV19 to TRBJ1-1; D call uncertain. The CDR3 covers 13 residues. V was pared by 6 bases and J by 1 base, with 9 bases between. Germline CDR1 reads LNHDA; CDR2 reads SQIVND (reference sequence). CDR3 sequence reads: CASSGRQNTEAFF. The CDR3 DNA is TGTGCCAGTAGCGGACGGCAGAACACTGAAGCTTTCTTT.

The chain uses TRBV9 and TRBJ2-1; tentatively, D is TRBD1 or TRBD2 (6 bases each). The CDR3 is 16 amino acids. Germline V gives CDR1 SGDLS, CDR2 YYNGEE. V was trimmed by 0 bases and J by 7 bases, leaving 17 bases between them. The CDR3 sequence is CASSVEIRERGNEQFF. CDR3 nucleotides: TGTGCCAGCAGCGTAGAGATTCGGGAGAGGGGGAATGAGCAGTTCTTC.

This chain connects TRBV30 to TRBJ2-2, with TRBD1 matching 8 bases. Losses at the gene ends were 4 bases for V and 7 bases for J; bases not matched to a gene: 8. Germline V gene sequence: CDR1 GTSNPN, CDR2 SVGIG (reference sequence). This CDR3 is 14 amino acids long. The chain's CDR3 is CAWTQGARGGELFF. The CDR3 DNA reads TGTGCCTGGACGCAGGGGGCGCGTGGCGGGGAGCTGTTTTTT.

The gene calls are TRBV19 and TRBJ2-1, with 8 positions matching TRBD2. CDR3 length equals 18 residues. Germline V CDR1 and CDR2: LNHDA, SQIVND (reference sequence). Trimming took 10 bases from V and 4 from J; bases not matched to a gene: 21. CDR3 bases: TGTGCCACTCGCGGGAGGAGCAGCGGGAACGCCCCTTACAATGAGCAGTTCTTC. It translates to CATRGRSSGNAPYNEQFF.

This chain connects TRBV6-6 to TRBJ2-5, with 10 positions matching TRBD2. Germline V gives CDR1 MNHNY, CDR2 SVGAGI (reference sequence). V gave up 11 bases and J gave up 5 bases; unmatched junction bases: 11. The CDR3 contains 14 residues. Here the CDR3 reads CAGSLAGLPETQYF. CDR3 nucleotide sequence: TGTGCCGGTTCACTAGCGGGACTACCTGAGACCCAGTACTTC.